The clone carrying this TCR beta chain was recorded many times. The time point was: newly diagnosed GD, antithyroid drugs for less than 3 months. With RNA extracted from PBMCs as input, the TCR library was made. This sample was taken from a study of regulatory T cells in long-lasting Graves disease. Looking at the study overall: Graves' cases, newly diagnosed, had used antithyroid drugs under 3 months.

Germline CDR1 KGHSH, CDR2 LQKENI. V gave up 5 bases and J gave up 6 bases, with 10 bases separating them. This CDR3 contains 12 residues. Building the TCR beta libraries relied on iRepertoire HTBI primers, and CDR3 regions underwent Arm-PCR. Via MiXCR, TCRdb re-called the multiplex PCR reads, giving one row per CDR3 protein. The sample gives around 250,000 distinct CDR3 sequences, around 19% of which show up once; 14% is in the top ten. These records were also assigned to another study, of T cells in Graves' hyperthyroidism and ophthalmopathy. That report notes: Hyperthyroidism, newly diagnosed and lasting under 2 months, affected patients aged 18 to 65. Orbital computed tomography and thyroid ultrasound, together with serum TRAb and thyroxine and clinical symptoms, were used for diagnoses. Most thyroid clonotypes expanded above 0.001 appeared in blood too.

This TCR was sampled from a woman in her twenties or thirties with Graves disease. The starting material was peripheral blood mononuclear cells (PBMCs), obtained at new diagnosis, from a patient treated with antithyroid drugs. The V call is TRBV18, the J call TRBJ1-1; possible D gene TRBD1, 5 bases. CDR3 amino acids: CASSVQGAEAFF. In DNA form, the CDR3 reads TGTGCCAGCTCAGTTCAGGGAGCTGAAGCTTTCTTT.